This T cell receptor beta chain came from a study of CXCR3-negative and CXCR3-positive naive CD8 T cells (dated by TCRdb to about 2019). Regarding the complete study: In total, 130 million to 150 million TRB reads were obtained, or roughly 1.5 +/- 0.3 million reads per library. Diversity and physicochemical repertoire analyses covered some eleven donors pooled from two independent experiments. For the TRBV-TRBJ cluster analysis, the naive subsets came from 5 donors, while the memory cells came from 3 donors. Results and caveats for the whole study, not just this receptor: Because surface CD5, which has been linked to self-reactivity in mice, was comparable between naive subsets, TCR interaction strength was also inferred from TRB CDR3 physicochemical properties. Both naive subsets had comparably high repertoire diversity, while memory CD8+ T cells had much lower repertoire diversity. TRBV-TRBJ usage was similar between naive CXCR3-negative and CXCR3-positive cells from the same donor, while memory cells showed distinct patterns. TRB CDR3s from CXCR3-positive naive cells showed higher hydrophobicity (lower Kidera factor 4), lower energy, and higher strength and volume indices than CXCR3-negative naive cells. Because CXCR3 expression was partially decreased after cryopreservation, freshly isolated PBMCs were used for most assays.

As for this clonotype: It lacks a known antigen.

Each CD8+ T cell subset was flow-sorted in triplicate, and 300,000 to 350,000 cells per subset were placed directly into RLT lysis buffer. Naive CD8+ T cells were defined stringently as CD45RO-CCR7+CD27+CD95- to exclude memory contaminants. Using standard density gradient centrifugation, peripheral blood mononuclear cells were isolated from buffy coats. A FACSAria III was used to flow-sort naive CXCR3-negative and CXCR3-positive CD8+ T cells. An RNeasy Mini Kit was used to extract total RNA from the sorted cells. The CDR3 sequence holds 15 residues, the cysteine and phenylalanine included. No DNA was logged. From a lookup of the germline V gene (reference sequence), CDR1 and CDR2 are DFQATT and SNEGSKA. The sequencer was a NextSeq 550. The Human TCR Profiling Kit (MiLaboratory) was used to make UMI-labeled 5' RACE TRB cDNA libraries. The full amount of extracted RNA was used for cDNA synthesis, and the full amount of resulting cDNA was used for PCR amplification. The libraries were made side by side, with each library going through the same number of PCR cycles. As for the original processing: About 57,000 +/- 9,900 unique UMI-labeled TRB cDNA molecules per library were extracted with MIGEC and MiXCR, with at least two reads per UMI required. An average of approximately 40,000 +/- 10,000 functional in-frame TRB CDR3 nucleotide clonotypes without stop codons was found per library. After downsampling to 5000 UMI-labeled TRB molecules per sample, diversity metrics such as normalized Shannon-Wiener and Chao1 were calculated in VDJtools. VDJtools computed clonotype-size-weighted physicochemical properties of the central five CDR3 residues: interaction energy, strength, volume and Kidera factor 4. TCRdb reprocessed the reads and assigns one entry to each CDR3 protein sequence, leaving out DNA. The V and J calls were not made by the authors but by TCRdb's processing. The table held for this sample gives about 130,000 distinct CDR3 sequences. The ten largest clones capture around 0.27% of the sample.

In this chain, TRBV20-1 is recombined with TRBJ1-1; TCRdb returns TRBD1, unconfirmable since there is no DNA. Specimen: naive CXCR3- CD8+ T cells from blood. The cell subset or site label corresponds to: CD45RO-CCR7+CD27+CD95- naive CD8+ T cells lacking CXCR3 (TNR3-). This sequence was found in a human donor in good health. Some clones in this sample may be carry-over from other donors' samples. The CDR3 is CSAKDARGADTEAFF.